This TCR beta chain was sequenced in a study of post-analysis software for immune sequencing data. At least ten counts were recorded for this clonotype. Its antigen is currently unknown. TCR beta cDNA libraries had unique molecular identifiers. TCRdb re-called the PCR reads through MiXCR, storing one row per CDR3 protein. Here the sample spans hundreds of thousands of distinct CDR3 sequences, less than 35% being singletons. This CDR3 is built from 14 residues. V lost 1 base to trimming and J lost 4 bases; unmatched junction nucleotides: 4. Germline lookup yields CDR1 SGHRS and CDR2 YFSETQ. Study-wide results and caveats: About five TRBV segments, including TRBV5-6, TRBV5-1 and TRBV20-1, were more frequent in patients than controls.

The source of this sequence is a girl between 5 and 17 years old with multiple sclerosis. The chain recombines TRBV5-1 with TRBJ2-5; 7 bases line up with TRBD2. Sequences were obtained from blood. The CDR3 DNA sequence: TGCGCCAGCAGCTTGAGCAGGGAGGGAGAGACCCAGTACTTC. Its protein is CASSLSREGETQYF.